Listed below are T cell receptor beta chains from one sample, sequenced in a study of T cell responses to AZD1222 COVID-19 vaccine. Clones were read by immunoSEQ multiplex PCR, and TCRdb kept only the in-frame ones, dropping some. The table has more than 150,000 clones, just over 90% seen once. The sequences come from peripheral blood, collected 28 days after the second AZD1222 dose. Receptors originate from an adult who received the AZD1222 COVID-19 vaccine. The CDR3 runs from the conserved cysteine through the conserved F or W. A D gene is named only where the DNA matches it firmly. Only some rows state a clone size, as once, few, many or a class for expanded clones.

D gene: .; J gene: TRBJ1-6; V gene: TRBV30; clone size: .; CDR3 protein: CAWSVHGSKSPLHF; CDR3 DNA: TGTGCCTGGAGTGTACACGGGAGTAAATCACCCCTCCACTTT
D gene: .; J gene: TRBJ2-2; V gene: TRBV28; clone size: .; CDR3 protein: CASSYVRVGTGELFF; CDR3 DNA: TGTGCCAGCAGTTACGTCAGGGTGGGCACCGGGGAGCTGTTTTTT
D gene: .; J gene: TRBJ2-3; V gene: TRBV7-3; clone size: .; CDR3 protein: CASSLQSGPDTQYF; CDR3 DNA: TGTGCCAGCAGCCTTCAGTCTGGGCCAGATACGCAGTATTTT
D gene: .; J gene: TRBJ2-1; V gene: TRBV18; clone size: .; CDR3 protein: CASSPSQGRPEQFF; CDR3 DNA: TGTGCCAGCTCACCCTCGCAGGGGAGGCCTGAGCAGTTCTTC
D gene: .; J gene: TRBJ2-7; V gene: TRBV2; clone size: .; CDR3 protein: CASSEPRGSYEQYF; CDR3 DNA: TGTGCCAGCAGTGAACCCAGGGGCTCCTACGAGCAGTACTTC
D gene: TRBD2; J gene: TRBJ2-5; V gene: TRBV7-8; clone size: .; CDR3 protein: CASSLGAGRGEETQYF; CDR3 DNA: TGTGCCAGCAGCTTAGGAGCGGGACGTGGGGAAGAGACCCAGTACTTC
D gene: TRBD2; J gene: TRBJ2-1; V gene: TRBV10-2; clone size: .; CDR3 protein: CASKASGRFNEQFF; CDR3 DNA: TGCGCCAGCAAGGCTAGCGGGAGGTTTAATGAGCAGTTCTTC
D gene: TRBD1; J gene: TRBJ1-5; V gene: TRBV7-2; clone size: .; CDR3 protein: CASSPTNTGAAQHF; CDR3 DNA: TGTGCCAGCAGCCCAACCAATACAGGGGCAGCCCAGCATTTT
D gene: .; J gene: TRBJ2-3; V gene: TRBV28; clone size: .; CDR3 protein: CAADTQYF; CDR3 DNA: TGTGCCGCGGATACGCAGTATTTT
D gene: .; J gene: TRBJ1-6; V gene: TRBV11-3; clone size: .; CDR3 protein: CASSLDHWGGKSPLHF; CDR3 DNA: TGTGCCAGCAGCTTAGATCACTGGGGGGGGAAATCACCCCTCCACTTT
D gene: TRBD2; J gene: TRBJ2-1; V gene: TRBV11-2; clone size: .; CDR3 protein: CASSPPPGLARYNEQFF; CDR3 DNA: TGTGCCAGCAGCCCACCCCCGGGACTAGCGAGATACAATGAGCAGTTCTTC
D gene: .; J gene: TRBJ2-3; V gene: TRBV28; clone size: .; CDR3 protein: CASSSFTDTQYF; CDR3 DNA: TGTGCCAGCAGTTCTTTCACAGATACGCAGTATTTT
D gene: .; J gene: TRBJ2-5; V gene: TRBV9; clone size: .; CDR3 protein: CASSVDPIQETQYF; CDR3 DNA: TGTGCCAGCAGCGTAGATCCGATTCAAGAGACCCAGTACTTC
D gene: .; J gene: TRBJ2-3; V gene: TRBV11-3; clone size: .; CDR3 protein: CASSSRSGAGDTQYF; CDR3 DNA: TGTGCCAGCAGCTCCCGGTCAGGGGCGGGAGATACGCAGTATTTT
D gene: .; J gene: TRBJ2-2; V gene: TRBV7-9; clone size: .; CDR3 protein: CASSNRTVPGELFF; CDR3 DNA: TGTGCCAGCAGCAACCGGACAGTTCCCGGGGAGCTGTTTTTT
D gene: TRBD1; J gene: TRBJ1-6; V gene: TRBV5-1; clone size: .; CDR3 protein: CASSPQGNSPLHF; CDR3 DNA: TGCGCCAGCAGCCCACAGGGGAATTCACCCCTCCACTTT
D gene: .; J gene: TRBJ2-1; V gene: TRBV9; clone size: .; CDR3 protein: CASSARTGYNEQFF; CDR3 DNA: TGTGCCAGCAGCGCCCGGACGGGATACAATGAGCAGTTCTTC
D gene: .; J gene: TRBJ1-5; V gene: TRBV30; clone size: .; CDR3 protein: CAWSVARNQPQHF; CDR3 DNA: TGTGCCTGGAGTGTGGCACGCAATCAGCCCCAGCATTTT
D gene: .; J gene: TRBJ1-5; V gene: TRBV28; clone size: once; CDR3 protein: CASSLLGGSNQPQHF; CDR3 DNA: TGTGCCAGCAGTTTACTTGGGGGATCCAATCAGCCCCAGCATTTT
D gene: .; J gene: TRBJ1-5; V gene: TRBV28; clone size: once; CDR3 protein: CASRGNQPQHF; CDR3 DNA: TGTGCCAGCAGAGGCAATCAGCCCCAGCATTTT
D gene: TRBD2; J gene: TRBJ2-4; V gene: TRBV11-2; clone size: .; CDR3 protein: CASSLEQAGGPWNIQYF; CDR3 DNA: TGTGCCAGCAGCTTAGAACAAGCGGGAGGCCCCTGGAACATTCAGTACTTC
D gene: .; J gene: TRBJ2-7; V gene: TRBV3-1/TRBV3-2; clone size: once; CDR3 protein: CASSPLGGSYEQYF; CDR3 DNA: TGTGCCAGCAGCCCCCTTGGGGGCTCCTACGAGCAGTACTTC
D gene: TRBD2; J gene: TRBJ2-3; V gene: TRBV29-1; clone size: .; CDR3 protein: CSAGVFGTSNTQYF; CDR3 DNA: TGCAGCGCCGGGGTTTTTGGGACTAGCAATACGCAGTATTTT
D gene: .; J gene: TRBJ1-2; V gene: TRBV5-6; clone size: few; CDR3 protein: CASSLTGVMKDGYTF; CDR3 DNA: TGTGCCAGCAGCTTGACCGGTGTCATGAAGGATGGCTACACCTTC
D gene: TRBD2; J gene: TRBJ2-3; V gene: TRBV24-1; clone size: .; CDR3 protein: CATSDPGRGEGSGRPTDTQYF; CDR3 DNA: TGTGCCACCAGTGATCCAGGGCGTGGGGAAGGGAGCGGGAGGCCCACAGATACGCAGTATTTT
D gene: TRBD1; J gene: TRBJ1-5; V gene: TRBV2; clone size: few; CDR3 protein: CASSGGGTGNQPQHF; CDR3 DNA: TGTGCCAGCAGTGGCGGGGGGACAGGCAATCAGCCCCAGCATTTT
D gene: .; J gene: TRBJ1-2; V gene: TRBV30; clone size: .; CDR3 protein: CAWNWDGAGENYGYTF; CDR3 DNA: TGTGCCTGGAATTGGGATGGGGCAGGGGAAAACTATGGCTACACCTTC
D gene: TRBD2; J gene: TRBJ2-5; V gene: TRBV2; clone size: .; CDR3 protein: CASSATSGRGGRETQYF; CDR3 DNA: TGTGCCAGCAGTGCAACTAGCGGGAGAGGTGGGCGAGAGACCCAGTACTTC
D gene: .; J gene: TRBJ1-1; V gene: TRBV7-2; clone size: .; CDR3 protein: CASSFWRDTEAFF; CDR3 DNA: TGTGCCAGCAGCTTCTGGCGGGACACTGAAGCTTTCTTT
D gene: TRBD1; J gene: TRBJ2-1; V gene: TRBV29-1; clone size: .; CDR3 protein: CSVKGASSYNEQFF; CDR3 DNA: TGCAGCGTGAAGGGGGCTAGCTCCTACAATGAGCAGTTCTTC
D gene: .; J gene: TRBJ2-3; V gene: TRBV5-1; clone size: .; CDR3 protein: CASSPAGRATDTQYF; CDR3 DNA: TGCGCCAGCAGCCCAGCGGGTAGGGCCACAGATACGCAGTATTTT
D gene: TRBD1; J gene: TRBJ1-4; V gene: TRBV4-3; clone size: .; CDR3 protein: CASSRDRAGPPGEKLFF; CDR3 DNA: TGCGCCAGCAGCCGAGACAGGGCAGGGCCGCCCGGTGAAAAACTGTTTTTT
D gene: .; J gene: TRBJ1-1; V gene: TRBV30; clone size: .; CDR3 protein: CAWSGGPGTEAFF; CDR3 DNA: TGTGCCTGGAGTGGTGGGCCGGGCACTGAAGCTTTCTTT
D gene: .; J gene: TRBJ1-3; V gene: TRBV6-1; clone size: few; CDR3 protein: CASSEASGYGNTIYF; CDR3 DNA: TGTGCCAGCAGTGAAGCGAGCGGGTACGGAAACACCATATATTTT
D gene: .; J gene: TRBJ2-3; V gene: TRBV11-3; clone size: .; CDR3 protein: CASSLASGLPATQYF; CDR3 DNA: TGTGCCAGCAGCTTAGCCTCGGGACTCCCCGCCACGCAGTATTTT
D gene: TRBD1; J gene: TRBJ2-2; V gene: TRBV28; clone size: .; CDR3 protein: CASSRPGQGLFGELFF; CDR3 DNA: TGTGCCAGCAGTAGACCGGGACAGGGGTTATTCGGGGAGCTGTTTTTT
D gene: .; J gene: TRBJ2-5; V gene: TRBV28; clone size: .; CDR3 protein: CASSFGAVETQYF; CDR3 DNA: TGTGCCAGCAGTTTTGGGGCGGTGGAGACCCAGTACTTC